This TCR beta chain emerged from a study of T cell responses to AZD1222 COVID-19 vaccine. This clone has just one count. What it recognizes is unknown. Findings and limits, study-wide: Along spike, vaccine-associated CD4 TCRs were found throughout, with dominance at 160-218 and 743-854. Unmutated variant regions are reportedly targeted by nearly half of spike-specific TCRs.

The method was immunoSEQ multiplex PCR; TCRdb's version includes in-frame clones alone and lacks a portion of them. The data contain 150,000 to 200,000 clones, approximately 90% of them singletons. The receptor was derived from an adult in good health. Source: peripheral blood, taken on day 0 of AZD1222 vaccination.

This CDR3 is CASSPARGEEGGYTF. The CDR3 nucleotides are TGTGCCAGCAGCCCAGCCCGAGGGGAGGAAGGAGGCTACACCTTC. The chain uses TRBV3-1 (or the pseudogene TRBV3-2) and TRBJ1-2, with D perhaps matching TRBD1 (5 bases). CDR3 length: 15 amino acids. V lost 4 bases to trimming and J lost 8 bases, with 20 bases between them. CDR1 is LGHDT, CDR2 YNNKEL, per germline (reference sequence).